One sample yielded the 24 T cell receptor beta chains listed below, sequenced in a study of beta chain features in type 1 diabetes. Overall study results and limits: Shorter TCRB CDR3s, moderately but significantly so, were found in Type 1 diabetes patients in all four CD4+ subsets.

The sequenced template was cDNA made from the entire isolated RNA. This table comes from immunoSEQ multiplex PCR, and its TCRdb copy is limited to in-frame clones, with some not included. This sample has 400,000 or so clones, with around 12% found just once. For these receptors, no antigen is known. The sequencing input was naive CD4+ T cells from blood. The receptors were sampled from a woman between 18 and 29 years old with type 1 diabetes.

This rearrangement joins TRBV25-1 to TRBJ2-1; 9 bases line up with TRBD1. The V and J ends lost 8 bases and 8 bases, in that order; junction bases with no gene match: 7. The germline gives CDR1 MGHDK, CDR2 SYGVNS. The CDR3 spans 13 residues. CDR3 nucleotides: TGTGCCAGCGGGGACAGGGTACATGATGAGCAGTTCTTC. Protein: CASGDRVHDEQFF.

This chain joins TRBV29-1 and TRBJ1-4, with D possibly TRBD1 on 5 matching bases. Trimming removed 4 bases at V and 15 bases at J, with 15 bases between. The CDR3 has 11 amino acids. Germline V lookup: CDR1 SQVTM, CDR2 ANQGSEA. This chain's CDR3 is CSVAGFDVLFF. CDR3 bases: TGCAGCGTTGCAGGGTTCGATGTATTGTTTTTT.

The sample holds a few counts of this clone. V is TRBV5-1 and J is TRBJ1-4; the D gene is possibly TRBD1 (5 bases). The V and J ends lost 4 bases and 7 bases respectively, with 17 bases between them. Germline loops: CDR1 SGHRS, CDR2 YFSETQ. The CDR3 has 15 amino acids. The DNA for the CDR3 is TGCGCCAGCAGCCGGAGGGACGAACTAGGTGAAAAACTGTTTTTT. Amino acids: CASSRRDELGEKLFF.

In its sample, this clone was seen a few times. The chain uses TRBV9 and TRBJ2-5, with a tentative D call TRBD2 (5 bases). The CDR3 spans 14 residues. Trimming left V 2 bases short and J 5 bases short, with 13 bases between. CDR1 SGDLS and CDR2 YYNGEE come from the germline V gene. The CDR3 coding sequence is TGTGCCAGCAGCGTGGACGGGAACGGGGAGACCCAGTACTTC. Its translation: CASSVDGNGETQYF.

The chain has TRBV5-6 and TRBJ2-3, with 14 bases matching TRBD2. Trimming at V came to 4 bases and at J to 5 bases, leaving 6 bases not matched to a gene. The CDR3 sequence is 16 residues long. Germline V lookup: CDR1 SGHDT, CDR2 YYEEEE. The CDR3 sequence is CASSLGLAGGRDTQYF. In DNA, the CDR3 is TGTGCCAGCAGCCTTGGACTAGCGGGAGGTCGAGATACGCAGTATTTT. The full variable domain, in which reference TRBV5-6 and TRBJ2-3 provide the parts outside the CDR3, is DAGVTQSPTHLIKTRGQQVTLRCSPKSGHDTVSWYQQALGQGPQFIFQYYEEEERQRGNFPDRFSGHQFPNYSSELNVNALLLGDSALYLCASSLGLAGGRDTQYFGPGTRLTVL.

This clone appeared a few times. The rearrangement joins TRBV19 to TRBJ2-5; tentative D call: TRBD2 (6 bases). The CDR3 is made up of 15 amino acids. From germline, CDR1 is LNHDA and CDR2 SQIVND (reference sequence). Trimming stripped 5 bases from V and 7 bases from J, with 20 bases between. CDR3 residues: CASSSRLDGAGTQYF. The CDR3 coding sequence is TGTGCCAGTAGTTCCCGACTAGACGGGGCAGGGACCCAGTACTTC.

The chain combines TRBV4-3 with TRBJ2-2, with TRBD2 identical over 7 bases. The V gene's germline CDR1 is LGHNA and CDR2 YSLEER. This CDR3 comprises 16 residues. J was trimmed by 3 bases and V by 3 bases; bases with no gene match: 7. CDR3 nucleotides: TGCGCCAGCAGCCAGCCTAGCGGCTCCTACACCGGGGAGCTGTTTTTT. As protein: CASSQPSGSYTGELFF.

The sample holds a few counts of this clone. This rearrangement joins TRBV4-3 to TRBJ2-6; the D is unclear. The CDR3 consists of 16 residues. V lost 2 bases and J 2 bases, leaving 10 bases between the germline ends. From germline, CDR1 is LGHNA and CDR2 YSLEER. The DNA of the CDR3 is TGCGCCAGCAGCCAAACCTGGAGCACTGGGGCCAACGTCCTGACTTTC. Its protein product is CASSQTWSTGANVLTF.

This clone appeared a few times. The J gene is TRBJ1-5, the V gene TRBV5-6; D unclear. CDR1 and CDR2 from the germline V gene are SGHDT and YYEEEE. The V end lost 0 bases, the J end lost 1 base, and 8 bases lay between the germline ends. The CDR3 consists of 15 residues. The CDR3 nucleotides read TGTGCCAGCAGCTTGGGAGGGTCCAGCAATCAGCCCCAGCATTTT. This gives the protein CASSLGGSSNQPQHF.

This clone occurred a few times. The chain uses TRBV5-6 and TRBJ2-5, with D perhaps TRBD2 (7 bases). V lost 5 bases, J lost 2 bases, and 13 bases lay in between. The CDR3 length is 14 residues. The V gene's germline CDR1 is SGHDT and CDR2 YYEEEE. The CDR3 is CASRIGGEQETQYF. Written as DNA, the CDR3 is TGTGCCAGCAGGATAGGGGGGGAGCAAGAGACCCAGTACTTC.

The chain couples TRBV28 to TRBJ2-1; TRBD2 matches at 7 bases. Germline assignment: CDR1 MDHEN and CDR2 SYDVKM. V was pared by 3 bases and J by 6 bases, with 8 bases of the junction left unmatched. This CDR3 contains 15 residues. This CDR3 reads CASSLLAGVGNEQFF. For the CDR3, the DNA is TGTGCCAGCAGTTTGCTCGCGGGAGTGGGCAATGAGCAGTTCTTC.

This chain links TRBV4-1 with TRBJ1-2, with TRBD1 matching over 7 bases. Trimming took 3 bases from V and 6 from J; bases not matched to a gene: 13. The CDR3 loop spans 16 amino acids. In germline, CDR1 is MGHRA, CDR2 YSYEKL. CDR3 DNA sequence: TGCGCCAGCAGCCAGCTACAGGGGCAAAGCTCCAATGGCTACACCTTC. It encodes CASSQLQGQSSNGYTF.

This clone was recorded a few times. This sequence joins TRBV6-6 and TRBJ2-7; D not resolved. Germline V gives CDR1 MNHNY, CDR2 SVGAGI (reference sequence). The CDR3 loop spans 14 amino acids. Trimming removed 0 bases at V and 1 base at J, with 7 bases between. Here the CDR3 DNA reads TGTGCCAGCAGTTACTCGAGCAGGTCCTACGAGCAGTACTTC. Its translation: CASSYSSRSYEQYF.

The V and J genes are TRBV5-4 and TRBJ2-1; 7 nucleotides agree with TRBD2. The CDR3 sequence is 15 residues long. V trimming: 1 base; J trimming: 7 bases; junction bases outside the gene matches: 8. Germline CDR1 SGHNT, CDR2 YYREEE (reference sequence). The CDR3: CASSLRLAGLNEQFF. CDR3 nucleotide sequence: TGTGCCAGCAGCTTGAGGTTAGCGGGCTTGAATGAGCAGTTCTTC.

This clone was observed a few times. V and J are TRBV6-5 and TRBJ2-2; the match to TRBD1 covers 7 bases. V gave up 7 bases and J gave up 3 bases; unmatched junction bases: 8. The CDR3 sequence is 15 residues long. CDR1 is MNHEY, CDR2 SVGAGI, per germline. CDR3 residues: CASNTITGDTGELFF. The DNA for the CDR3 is TGTGCCAGCAATACGATTACAGGGGACACCGGGGAGCTGTTTTTT.

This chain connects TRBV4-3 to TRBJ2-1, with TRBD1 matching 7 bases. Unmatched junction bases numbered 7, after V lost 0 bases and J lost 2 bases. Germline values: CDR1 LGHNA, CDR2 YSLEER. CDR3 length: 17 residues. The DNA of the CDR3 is TGCGCCAGCAGCCAAGAAACAGGGGAAGAGGCCTACAATGAGCAGTTCTTC. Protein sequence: CASSQETGEEAYNEQFF.

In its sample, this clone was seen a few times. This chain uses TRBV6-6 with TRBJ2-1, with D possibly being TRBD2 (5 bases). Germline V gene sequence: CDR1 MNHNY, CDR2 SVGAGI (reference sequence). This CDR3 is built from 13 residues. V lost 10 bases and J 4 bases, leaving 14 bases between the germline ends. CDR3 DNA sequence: TGTGCCATCCAGACCCGGGGTTACAATGAGCAGTTCTTC. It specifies CAIQTRGYNEQFF.

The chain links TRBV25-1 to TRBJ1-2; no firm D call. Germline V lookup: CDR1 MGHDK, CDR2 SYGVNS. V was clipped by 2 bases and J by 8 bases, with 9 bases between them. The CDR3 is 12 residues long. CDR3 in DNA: TGTGCCAGCAGTGAAACCCCCCGGGGCTACACCTTC. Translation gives CASSETPRGYTF.

The DNA for the CDR3 is TGTGCCAGCACCCGACTAGCAGGGTGGATGGGGGGCTACACCTTC. Translating gives CASTRLAGWMGGYTF. The V and J genes are TRBV6-6 and TRBJ1-2, with D maybe TRBD1 (5 bases). The CDR3 spans 15 residues. In germline, CDR1 is MNHNY, CDR2 SVGAGI (reference sequence). Trimming removed 7 bases from V and 8 bases from J, with 23 bases in between.

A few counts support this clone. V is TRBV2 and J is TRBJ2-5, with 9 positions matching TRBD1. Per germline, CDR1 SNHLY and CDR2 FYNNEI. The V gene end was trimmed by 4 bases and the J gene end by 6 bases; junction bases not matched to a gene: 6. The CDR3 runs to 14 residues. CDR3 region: CASSVGTGSKTQYF. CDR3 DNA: TGTGCCAGCAGTGTTGGGACAGGGTCCAAGACCCAGTACTTC.

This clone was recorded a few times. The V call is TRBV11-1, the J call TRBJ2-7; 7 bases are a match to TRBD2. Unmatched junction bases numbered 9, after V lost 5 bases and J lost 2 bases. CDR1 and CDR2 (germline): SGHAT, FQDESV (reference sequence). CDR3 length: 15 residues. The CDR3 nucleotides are TGTGCCAGCAGCCCTGGGGGACTACACACCTACGAGCAGTACTTC. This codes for CASSPGGLHTYEQYF.

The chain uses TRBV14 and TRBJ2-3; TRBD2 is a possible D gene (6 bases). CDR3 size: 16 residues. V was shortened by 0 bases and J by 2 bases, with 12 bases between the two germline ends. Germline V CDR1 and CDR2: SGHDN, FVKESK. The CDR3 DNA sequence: TGTGCCAGCAGCCAAGATGCAGGACTACTCACAGATACGCAGTATTTT. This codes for CASSQDAGLLTDTQYF. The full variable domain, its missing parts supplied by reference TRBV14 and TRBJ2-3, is EAGVTQFPSHSVIEKGQTVTLRCDPISGHDNLYWYRRVMGKEIKFLLHFVKESKQDESGMPNNRFLAERTGGTYSTLKVQPAELEDSGVYFCASSQDAGLLTDTQYFGPGTRLTVL.

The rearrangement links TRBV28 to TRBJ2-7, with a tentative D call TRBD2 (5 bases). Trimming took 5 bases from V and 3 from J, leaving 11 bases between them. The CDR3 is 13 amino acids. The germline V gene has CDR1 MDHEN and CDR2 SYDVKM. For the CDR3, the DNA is TGTGCCAGCAGTGGGGTGGCGGGCTACGAGCAGTACTTC. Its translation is CASSGVAGYEQYF.

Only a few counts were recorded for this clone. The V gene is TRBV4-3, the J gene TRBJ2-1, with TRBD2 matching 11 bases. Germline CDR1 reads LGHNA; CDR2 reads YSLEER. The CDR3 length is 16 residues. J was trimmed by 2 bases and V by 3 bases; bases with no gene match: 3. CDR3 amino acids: CASSHLTSGAYNEQFF. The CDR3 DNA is TGCGCCAGCAGCCACTTGACTAGCGGGGCCTACAATGAGCAGTTCTTC.